This T cell receptor beta chain is from a study of T cells expressing NK-cell markers. Findings and caveats of the study: HCMV specificity of expanded NKG2C+ T cell clones remained unclear.

TCRdb re-called the 5' RACE reads and catalogs CDR3 proteins one per entry, DNA excluded. Here the sample table reports about 450,000 distinct CDR3 sequences. About this clonotype itself: Its cognate antigen is unknown.

This CDR3 contains 14 residues. Germline CDR1 SGDLS, CDR2 YYNGEE. The chain couples TRBV9 to TRBJ2-5. This receptor was obtained from a woman aged 18-70 years in good health. Input material: blood T cells: a sorted CD56 or NKG2C T cell subset, CD4+ or CD8+ T cells, or bulk PBMC T cells (not recorded which). The chain's CDR3 is CASSVSQARETQYF.